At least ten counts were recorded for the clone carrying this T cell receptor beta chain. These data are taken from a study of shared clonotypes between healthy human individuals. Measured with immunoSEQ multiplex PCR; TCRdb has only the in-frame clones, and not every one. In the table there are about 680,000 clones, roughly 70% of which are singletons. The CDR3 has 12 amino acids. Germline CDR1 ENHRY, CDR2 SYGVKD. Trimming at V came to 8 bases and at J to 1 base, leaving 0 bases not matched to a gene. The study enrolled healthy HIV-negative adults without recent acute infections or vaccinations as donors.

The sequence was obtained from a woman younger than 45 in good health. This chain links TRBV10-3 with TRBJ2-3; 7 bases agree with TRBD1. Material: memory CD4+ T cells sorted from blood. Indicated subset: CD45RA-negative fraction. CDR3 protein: CAIGQGTDTQYF. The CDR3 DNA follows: TGTGCCATCGGACAGGGCACAGATACGCAGTATTTT.